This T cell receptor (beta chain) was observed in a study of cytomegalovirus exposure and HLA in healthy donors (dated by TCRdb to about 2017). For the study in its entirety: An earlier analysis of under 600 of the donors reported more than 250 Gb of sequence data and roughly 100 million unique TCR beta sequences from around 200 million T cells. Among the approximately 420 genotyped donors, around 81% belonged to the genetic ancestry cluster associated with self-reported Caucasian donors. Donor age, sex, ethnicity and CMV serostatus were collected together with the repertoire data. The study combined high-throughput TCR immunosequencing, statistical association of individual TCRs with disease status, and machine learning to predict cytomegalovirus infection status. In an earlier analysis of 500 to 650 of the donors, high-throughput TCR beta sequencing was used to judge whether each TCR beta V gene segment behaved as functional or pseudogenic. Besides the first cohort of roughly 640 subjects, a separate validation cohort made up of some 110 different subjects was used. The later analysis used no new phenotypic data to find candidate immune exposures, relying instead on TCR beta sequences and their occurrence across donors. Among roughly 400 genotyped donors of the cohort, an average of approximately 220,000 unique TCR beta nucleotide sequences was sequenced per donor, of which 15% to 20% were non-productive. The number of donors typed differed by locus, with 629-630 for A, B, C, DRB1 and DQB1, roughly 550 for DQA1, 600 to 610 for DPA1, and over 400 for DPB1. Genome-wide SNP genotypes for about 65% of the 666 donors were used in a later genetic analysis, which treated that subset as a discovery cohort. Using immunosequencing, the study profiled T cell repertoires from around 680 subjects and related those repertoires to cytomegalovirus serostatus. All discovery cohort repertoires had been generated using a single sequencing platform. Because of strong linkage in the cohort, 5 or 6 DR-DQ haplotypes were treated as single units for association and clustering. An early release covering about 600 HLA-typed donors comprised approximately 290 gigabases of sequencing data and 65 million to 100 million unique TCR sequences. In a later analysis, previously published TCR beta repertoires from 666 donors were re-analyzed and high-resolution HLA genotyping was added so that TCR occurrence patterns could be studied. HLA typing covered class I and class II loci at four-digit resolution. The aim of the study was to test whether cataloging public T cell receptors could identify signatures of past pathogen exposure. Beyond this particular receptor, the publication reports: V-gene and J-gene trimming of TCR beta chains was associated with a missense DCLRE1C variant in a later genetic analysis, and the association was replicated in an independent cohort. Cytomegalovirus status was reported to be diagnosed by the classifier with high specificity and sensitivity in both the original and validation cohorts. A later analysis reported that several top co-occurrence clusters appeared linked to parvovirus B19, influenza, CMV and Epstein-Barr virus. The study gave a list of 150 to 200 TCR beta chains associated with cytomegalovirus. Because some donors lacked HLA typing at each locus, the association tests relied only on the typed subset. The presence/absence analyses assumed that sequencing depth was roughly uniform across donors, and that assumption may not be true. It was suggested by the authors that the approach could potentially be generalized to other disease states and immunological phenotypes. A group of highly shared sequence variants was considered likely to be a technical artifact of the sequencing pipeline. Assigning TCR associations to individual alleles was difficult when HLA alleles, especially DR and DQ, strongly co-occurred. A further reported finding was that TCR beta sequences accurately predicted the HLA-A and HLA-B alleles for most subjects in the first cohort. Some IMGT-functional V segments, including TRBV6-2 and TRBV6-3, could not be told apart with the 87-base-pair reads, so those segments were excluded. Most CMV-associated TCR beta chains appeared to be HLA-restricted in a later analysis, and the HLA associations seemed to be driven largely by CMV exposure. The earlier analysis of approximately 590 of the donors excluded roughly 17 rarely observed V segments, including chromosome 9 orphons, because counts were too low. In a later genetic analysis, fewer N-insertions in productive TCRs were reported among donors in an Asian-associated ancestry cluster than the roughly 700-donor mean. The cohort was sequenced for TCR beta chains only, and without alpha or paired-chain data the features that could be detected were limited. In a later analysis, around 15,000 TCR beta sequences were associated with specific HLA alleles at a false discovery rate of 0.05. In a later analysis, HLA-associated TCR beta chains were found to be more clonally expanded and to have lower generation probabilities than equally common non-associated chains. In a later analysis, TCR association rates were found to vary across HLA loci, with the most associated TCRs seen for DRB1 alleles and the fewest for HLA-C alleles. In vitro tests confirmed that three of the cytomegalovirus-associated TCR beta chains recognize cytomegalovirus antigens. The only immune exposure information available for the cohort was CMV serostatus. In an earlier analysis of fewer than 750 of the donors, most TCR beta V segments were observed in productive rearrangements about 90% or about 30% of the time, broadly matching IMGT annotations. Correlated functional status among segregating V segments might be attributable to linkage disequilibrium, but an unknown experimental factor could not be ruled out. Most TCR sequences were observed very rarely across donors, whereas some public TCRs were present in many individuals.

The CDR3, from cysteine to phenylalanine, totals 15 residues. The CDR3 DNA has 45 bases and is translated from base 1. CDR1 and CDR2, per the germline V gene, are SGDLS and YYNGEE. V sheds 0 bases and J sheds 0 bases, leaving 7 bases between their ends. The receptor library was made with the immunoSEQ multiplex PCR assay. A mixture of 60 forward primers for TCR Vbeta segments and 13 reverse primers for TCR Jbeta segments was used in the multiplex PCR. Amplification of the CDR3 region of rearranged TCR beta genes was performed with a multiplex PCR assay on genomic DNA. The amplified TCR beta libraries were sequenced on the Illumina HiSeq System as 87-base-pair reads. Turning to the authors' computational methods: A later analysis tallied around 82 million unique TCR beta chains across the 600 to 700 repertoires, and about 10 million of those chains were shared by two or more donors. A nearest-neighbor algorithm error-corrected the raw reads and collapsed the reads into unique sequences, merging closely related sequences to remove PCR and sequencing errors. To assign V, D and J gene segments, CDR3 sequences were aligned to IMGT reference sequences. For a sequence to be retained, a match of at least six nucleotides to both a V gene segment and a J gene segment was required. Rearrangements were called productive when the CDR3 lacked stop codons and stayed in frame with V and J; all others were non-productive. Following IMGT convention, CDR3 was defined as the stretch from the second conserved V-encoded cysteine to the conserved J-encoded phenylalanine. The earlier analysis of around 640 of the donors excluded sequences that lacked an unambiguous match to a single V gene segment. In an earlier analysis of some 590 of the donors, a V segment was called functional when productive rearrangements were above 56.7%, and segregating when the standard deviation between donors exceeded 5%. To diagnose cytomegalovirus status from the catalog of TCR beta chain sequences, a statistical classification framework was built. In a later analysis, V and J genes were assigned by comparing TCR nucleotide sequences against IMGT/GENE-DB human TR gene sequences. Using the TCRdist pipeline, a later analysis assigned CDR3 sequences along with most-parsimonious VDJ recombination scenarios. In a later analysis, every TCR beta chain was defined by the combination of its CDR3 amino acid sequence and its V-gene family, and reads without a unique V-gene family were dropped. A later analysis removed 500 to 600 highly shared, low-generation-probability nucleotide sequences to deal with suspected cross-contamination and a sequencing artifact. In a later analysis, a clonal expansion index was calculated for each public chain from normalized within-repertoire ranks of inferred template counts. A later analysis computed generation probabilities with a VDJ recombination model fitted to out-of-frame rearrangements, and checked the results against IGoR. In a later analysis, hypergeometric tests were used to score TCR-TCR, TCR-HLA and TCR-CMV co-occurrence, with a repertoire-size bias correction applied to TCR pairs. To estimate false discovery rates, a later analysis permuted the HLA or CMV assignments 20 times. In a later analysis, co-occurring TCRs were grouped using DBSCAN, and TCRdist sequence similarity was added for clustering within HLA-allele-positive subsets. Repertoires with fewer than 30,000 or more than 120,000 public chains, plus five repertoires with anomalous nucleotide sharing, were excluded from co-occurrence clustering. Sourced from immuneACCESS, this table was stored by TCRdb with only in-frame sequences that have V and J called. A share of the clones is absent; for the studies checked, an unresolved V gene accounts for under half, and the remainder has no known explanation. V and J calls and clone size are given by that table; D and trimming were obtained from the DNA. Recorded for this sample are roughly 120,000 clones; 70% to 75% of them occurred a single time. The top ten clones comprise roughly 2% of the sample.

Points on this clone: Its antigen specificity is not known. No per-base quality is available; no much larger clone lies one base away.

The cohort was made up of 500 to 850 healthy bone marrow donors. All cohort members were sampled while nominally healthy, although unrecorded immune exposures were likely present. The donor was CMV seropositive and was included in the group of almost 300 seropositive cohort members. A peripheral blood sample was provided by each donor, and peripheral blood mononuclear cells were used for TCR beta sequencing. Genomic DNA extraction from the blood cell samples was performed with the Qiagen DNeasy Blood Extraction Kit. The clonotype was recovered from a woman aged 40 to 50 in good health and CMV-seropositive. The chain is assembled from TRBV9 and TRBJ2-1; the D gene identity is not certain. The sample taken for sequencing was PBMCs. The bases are TGTGCCAGCAGCGTAGTAACCGGCTCCTACAATGAGCAGTTCTTC. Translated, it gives CASSVVTGSYNEQFF.